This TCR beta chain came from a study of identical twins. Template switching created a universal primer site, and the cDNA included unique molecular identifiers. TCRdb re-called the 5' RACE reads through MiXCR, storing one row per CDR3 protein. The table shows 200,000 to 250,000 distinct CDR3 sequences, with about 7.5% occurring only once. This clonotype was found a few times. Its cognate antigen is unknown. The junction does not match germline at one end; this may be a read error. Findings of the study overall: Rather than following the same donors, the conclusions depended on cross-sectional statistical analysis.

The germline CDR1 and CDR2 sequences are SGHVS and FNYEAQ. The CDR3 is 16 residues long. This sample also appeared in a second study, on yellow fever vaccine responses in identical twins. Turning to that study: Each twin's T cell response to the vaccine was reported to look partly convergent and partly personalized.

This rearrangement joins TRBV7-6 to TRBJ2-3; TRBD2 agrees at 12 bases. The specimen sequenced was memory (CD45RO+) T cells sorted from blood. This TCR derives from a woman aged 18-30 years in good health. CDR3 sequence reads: CASGLLTSGSGDTQYF. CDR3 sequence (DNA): TGTGCCAGCGGCTTATTGACTAGCGGGAGTGGCGATACGCAGTATTTT.